The 24 T cell receptor beta chains below were found in one sample sequenced in a study of blood T cell repertoires in COVID-19 (dated by TCRdb to between 2020 and 2021). The method behind the library was the immunoSEQ multiplex PCR assay. What TCRdb holds here is the immuneACCESS table cut down to in-frame rearrangements. Part of the clones is not present; checked against another copy, under half of the missing clones reflect an unresolved V gene, and the others are unexplained. Here the sample has 100,000 or so clones; 85% to 95% occur a single time. In total, the top ten clones hold around 6% of the sample. The sample consisted of peripheral blood. The receptors here all came from a man aged 50 to 60 with active COVID-19.

This sequence joins TRBV7-6 and TRBJ2-1; 11 bases map to TRBD2. From germline, CDR1 is SGHVS and CDR2 FNYEAQ. The CDR3 is made up of 15 amino acids. V was pared by 5 bases and J by 7 bases, with 7 bases of the junction left unmatched. The chain's CDR3 is CASSPRTSGSNEQFF. In nucleotides, the CDR3 is TGTGCCAGCAGCCCTCGCACTAGCGGGAGTAATGAGCAGTTCTTC.

V is TRBV12-3 or TRBV12-4 and J is TRBJ1-5, with D uncertain. CDR3 length equals 13 residues. V dropped 4 bases and J dropped 0 bases, with 4 bases sitting between them. The CDR3 nucleotides read TGTGCCAGCAGTTCCTATAGCAATCAGCCCCAGCATTTT. Amino acid sequence: CASSSYSNQPQHF.

The CDR3 DNA sequence: TGTGCCAGCAGTTTATCCCAGGGCTCAGGCTACACCTTC. Amino acid sequence: CASSLSQGSGYTF. The V call is TRBV27, the J call TRBJ1-2; possible D gene TRBD1, 5 bases. The CDR3 has 13 amino acids. V was clipped by 0 bases and J by 8 bases, with 10 bases between them. CDR1 MNHEY and CDR2 SMNVEV come from the germline V gene (reference sequence).

This clone was seen once. The gene calls are TRBV5-5 and TRBJ2-2; D remains unclear. The CDR3 covers 16 residues. CDR1 is SGHKS, CDR2 YYEKEE, per germline (reference sequence). Between the trimmed V and J ends, which lost 0 bases and 1 base, there was a span of 10 bases. The CDR3 spells CASSLVPRKNTGELFF. Written as DNA, the CDR3 is TGTGCCAGCAGCTTGGTACCCAGAAAGAACACCGGGGAGCTGTTTTTT.

The V call is TRBV11-2, the J call TRBJ1-2; maybe TRBD1 (6 bases). The ends were cut back, 5 bases at V and 8 bases at J, with 21 bases in the middle. Germline V CDR1 and CDR2: SGHAT, FQNNGV. The CDR3 consists of 15 residues. For the CDR3, the DNA is TGTGCCAGCAGCCAGGGGCCGGGCCAACTGGGGGGCTACACCTTC. This translates into CASSQGPGQLGGYTF.

The chain is built from TRBV10-3 and TRBJ1-1, with TRBD1 matching 8 bases. There are 14 residues in the CDR3. Germline CDR1 reads ENHRY; CDR2 reads SYGVKD. V shed 0 bases and J 6 bases; nucleotides not matched to a gene: 3. The CDR3 region is CAISESTGVAEAFF. In nucleotides, the CDR3 is TGTGCCATCAGTGAGTCGACAGGGGTGGCTGAAGCTTTCTTT.

The chain links TRBV28 to TRBJ2-1; 8 nucleotides agree with TRBD2. CDR3 length: 13 amino acids. Germline V CDR1 and CDR2: MDHEN, SYDVKM. The CDR3 sequence is CVTGTSKGNEQFF. CDR3 bases: TGTGTAACCGGGACTAGTAAGGGCAATGAGCAGTTCTTC.

The chain carries TRBV28 and TRBJ1-5; D is perhaps TRBD1 (5 bases). The germline V and J ends were trimmed by 6 bases and 1 base, with 7 bases remaining between them. The CDR3 runs 13 residues. Germline-derived CDR1 and CDR2 are MDHEN and SYDVKM. The CDR3 nucleotides are TGTGCCAGCAGGCGGGACAGCAATCAGCCCCAGCATTTT. Its protein is CASRRDSNQPQHF.

The CDR3: CASSLSGTGASGPQHF. The CDR3 DNA is TGTGCCAGCAGTTTATCCGGGACAGGGGCGTCGGGGCCCCAGCATTTT. J is TRBJ1-5 and V is TRBV28; 10 nucleotides align to TRBD1. Trimming cost V 1 base and J 9 bases; bases outside gene matches: 9. The CDR3 loop spans 16 amino acids. The germline gives CDR1 MDHEN, CDR2 SYDVKM.

The count of this clone is one. V gene TRBV18 combines with J gene TRBJ1-1, with 9 bases aligning to TRBD1. The CDR3 totals 13 residues. After removal of 5 bases from V and 10 bases from J, the junction contained 8 bases not matched to a gene. Germline lookup yields CDR1 KGHSH and CDR2 LQKENI. CDR3 DNA sequence: TGTGCCAGCTCATCCCGGGACAGGGACTCAGCTTTCTTT. This translates into CASSSRDRDSAFF.

The chain uses TRBV9 and TRBJ2-6, with D tentatively TRBD2 (6 bases). The length of the CDR3 is 15 residues. Trimming took off 4 bases at V and 1 base at J, with 9 bases between the two ends. Per germline, CDR1 SGDLS and CDR2 YYNGEE. This CDR3 is CASSPRESGANVLTF. CDR3 bases: TGTGCCAGCAGCCCCCGGGAGTCTGGGGCCAACGTCCTGACTTTC.

The rearrangement links TRBV2 to TRBJ2-7; 8 bases are shared with TRBD1. V lost 6 bases and J lost 2; bases outside the gene matches: 9. The germline V gene encodes CDR1 SNHLY and CDR2 FYNNEI. The CDR3 consists of 15 residues. CDR3 sequence (DNA): TGTGCCAGCAGACCCGGACAGGGACGGCCCTACGAGCAGTACTTC. It translates to CASRPGQGRPYEQYF.

The rearrangement uses TRBV9 and TRBJ1-1; no definite D call. Trimming cost V 0 bases and J 3 bases, with 15 bases left between them. This CDR3 contains 16 residues. Germline V gene lookup returns CDR1 SGDLS and CDR2 YYNGEE. The CDR3 DNA reads as TGTGCCAGCAGCGTAGCCGGGAGCGGCAGCTACACTGAAGCTTTCTTT. This encodes CASSVAGSGSYTEAFF.

The genes are TRBV6-5 and TRBJ2-5; 7 nucleotides agree with TRBD1. CDR1 and CDR2 from the germline V gene are MNHEY and SVGAGI. There are 11 residues in the CDR3. The trim removed 6 bases at V and 5 bases at J, leaving 0 bases unmatched. CDR3: CASRQGETQYF. The DNA for the CDR3 is TGTGCCAGCAGACAGGGGGAGACCCAGTACTTC.

The chain couples TRBV7-3 to TRBJ2-7, with 10 bases lining up with TRBD2. The CDR3 contains 18 residues. The germline gives CDR1 SGHTA, CDR2 FQGTGA. The junction had 14 bases not matched to a gene; V was cut back by 4 bases and J by 2 bases. CDR3 amino acids: CASSSHASGRAETYEQYF. The DNA for the CDR3 is TGTGCCAGCAGCTCCCATGCCAGCGGGAGGGCCGAGACCTACGAGCAGTACTTC.

V usage is TRBV27 and J usage is TRBJ2-7; the D is unclear. The CDR3 runs 13 residues. V lost 3 bases and J lost 3, with 9 bases in between. Germline assignment: CDR1 MNHEY and CDR2 SMNVEV (reference sequence). The DNA of the CDR3 is TGTGCCAGCAGTTTTGCGCGGCTCTACGAGCAGTACTTC. It specifies CASSFARLYEQYF.

J is TRBJ1-1 and V is TRBV6-5; no clear D. The CDR3 sequence is 14 residues long. The ends were cut back, 5 bases at V and 0 bases at J, with 10 bases in the middle. The germline V gene encodes CDR1 MNHEY and CDR2 SVGAGI. The CDR3 bases are TGTGCCAGCAGTCGGACGGGATTGAACACTGAAGCTTTCTTT. This translates into CASSRTGLNTEAFF.

The rearrangement uses TRBV29-1 and TRBJ2-3, with a tentative D call TRBD1 (5 bases). Germline assignment: CDR1 SQVTM and CDR2 ANQGSEA. Trimming cost V 2 bases and J 4 bases, with 13 bases left between them. The CDR3 has 14 amino acids. The CDR3, as DNA: TGCAGCGTTGAATCGCAGGGCGGCGCAGATACGCAGTATTTT. Translation gives CSVESQGGADTQYF.

This chain connects TRBV11-2 to TRBJ2-1; 11 bases map to TRBD2. The length of the CDR3 is 17 residues. Per the germline V gene, CDR1 is SGHAT and CDR2 is FQNNGV. V gave up 5 bases and J gave up 7 bases; unmatched junction bases: 13. The chain's CDR3 is CASSRIKLAGAVNEQFF. The CDR3 nucleotides are TGTGCCAGCAGCCGAATCAAACTAGCGGGAGCGGTTAATGAGCAGTTCTTC.

The chain recombines TRBV25-1 with TRBJ1-4, with 12 bases lining up with TRBD1. CDR1 is MGHDK and CDR2 is SYGVNS in the germline V gene. The CDR3 spans 11 residues. J lost 16 bases, V lost 6 bases, and 3 bases had no gene match. CDR3 residues: CASRGTGGTFF. DNA for the CDR3: TGTGCCAGCAGGGGGACAGGGGGCACGTTTTTT.

V gene TRBV5-1 combines with J gene TRBJ2-7, with D possibly TRBD2 on 6 matching bases. Germline V CDR1 and CDR2: SGHRS, YFSETQ. The germline V and J ends were trimmed by 2 bases and 2 bases, with 14 bases remaining between them. CDR3 length equals 15 residues. The CDR3 reads CASSFGRLGTYEQYF. The CDR3 nucleotides are TGCGCCAGCAGCTTCGGGCGACTAGGGACCTACGAGCAGTACTTC.

The CDR3 nucleotides are TGTGCCAGCAGTGAAGGTGGGCAGGTAACTCAGCCCCAGCATTTT. It is translated as CASSEGGQVTQPQHF. The chain is built from TRBV2 and TRBJ1-5; no definite D call. V shed 1 base and J shed 6 bases, with 13 bases lying between them. From germline, CDR1 is SNHLY and CDR2 FYNNEI. The CDR3 covers 15 residues.

The count of this clone is one. The chain employs TRBV24-1 and TRBJ2-1; 7 nucleotides line up with TRBD2. CDR1 and CDR2 from the germline V gene are KGHDR and SFDVKD. Trimming cost V 8 bases and J 9 bases; bases outside gene matches: 9. The CDR3 totals 13 residues. CDR3 sequence: CATKLGSGGEQFF. The CDR3 coding sequence is TGTGCCACCAAACTCGGGTCGGGGGGTGAGCAGTTCTTC.

The rearrangement uses TRBV4-1 and TRBJ1-3, with no clear D. Germline V gene sequence: CDR1 MGHRA, CDR2 YSYEKL. This CDR3 has 15 amino acids. Deletions cut 1 base from V and 0 bases from J, with 7 bases between. The CDR3 protein is CASSQGHTSGNTIYF. Written as DNA, the CDR3 is TGCGCCAGCAGCCAAGGGCATACCTCTGGAAACACCATATATTTT.